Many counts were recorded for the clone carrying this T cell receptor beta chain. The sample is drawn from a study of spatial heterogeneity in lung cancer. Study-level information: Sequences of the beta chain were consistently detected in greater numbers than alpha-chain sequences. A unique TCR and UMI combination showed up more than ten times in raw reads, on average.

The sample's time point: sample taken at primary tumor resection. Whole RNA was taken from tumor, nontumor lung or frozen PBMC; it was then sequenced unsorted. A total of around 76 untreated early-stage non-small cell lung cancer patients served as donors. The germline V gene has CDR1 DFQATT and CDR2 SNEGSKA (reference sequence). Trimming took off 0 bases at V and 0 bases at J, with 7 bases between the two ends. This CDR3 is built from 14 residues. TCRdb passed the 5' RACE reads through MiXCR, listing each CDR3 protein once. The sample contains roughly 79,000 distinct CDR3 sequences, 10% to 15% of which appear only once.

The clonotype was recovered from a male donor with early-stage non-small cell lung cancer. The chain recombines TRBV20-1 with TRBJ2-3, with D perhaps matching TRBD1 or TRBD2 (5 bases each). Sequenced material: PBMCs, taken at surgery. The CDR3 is CSARDGGSTDTQYF. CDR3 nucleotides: TGCAGTGCTAGAGATGGGGGAAGCACAGATACGCAGTATTTT.